This record covers a single T cell receptor beta chain. At one end the junction does not follow the germline gene, possibly because of a read error. The data were taken from a study of metastatic and nonmetastatic thyroid tumors. Not a single patient had been given any form of treatment at any point before undergoing thyroid surgery. Original processing notes: Between-group CDR3 differences, defined by clinicopathological status, yielded a distant-metastasis classifier for papillary thyroid cancer. MiXCR was used by TCRdb to re-call the PCR reads. The V and J calls were not made by the authors but by TCRdb's processing. The sample gives around 26,000 clones, more than 20% of which show up once; roughly 4.4% is in the top ten. The TCR was taken from a female donor with papillary thyroid cancer or a benign thyroid nodule (not recorded which). Some clones in this sample may be carry-over from other donors' samples. The sequencing sample was made of adjacent normal tissue.

The CDR3 nucleotides are TGTGCCAGCAGCTCTAGCCGGGGAACTAATGAAGAACTGTTTTTT. This gives the protein CASSSSRGTNEELFF. V usage is TRBV7-2 and J usage is TRBJ1-4, with D uncertain. The CDR3 covers 15 residues. The germline V gene encodes CDR1 SGHTA and CDR2 FQGNSA.